These 6 T cell receptor beta chains share one sample of origin, sequenced in a study of blood T cell repertoires in COVID-19. Some clones are missing from TCRdb's copy, which holds only in-frame ones; the method was immunoSEQ multiplex PCR. The table records over 200,000 clones, approximately 84% of them present only once. Material for sequencing was PBMCs or T cells enriched from blood (not recorded which). These TCRs come from a man aged 55 to 70 who had recovered from COVID-19.

The chain carries TRBV18 and TRBJ2-5; D is unresolved. The CDR3 sequence is 11 residues long. The ends were cut back, 5 bases at V and 3 bases at J, with 4 bases in the middle. CDR1 is KGHSH, CDR2 LQKENI, per germline. This CDR3 reads CASSSEETQYF. The DNA of the CDR3 is TGTGCCAGCTCATCAGAAGAGACCCAGTACTTC. Full variable domain (missing parts from reference TRBV18 and TRBJ2-5): NAGVMQNPRHLVRRRGQEARLRCSPMKGHSHVYWYRQLPEEGLKFMVYLQKENIIDESGMPKERFSAEFPKEGPSILRIQQVVRGDSAAYFCASSSEETQYFGPGTRLLVL.

This chain uses TRBV11-2 with TRBJ1-6; 8 bases agree with TRBD1. The CDR3 extends over 19 amino acids. After removal of 5 bases from V and 4 bases from J, the junction contained 16 bases not matched to a gene. Germline V gene lookup returns CDR1 SGHAT and CDR2 FQNNGV. Here the CDR3 DNA reads TGTGCCAGCAGCCCAGACAGGGGCTCGCGGTCTATTTATAATTCACCCCTCCACTTT. Amino acid sequence: CASSPDRGSRSIYNSPLHF. The variable domain in full, completed from reference TRBV11-2 and TRBJ1-6, reads EAGVAQSPRYKIIEKRQSVAFWCNPISGHATLYWYQQILGQGPKLLIQFQNNGVVDDSQLPKDRFSAERLKGVDSTLKIQPAKLEDSAVYLCASSPDRGSRSIYNSPLHFGNGTRLTVT.

This clone was detected once. The chain carries TRBV14 and TRBJ1-2; 8 nucleotides agree with TRBD1. The ends lost 1 base at V and 2 bases at J; junction bases unmatched: 3. Germline V gene lookup returns CDR1 SGHDN and CDR2 FVKESK. The CDR3 covers 15 residues. The CDR3 DNA sequence: TGTGCCAGCAGCCAAGTACAGGGGGTCAACTATGGCTACACCTTC. Translation gives CASSQVQGVNYGYTF. Based on the CDR3 plus reference TRBV14 and TRBJ1-2, the full variable domain is EAGVTQFPSHSVIEKGQTVTLRCDPISGHDNLYWYRRVMGKEIKFLLHFVKESKQDESGMPNNRFLAERTGGTYSTLKVQPAELEDSGVYFCASSQVQGVNYGYTFGSGTRLTVV.

The rearrangement links TRBV2 to TRBJ2-1; TRBD1 matches at 10 bases. The CDR3 length is 15 residues. V lost 6 bases, J lost 4 bases, and 6 bases stayed unmatched. Looked up from germline, CDR1 is SNHLY and CDR2 is FYNNEI. For the CDR3, the DNA is TGTGCCAGCAGCGGGACAGGGGAAACGTACAATGAGCAGTTCTTC. Translated: CASSGTGETYNEQFF.

The chain recombines TRBV11-3 with TRBJ2-2, with 9 positions matching TRBD1. Germline V gene data show CDR1 as SGHNT and CDR2 as YENEEA. The CDR3 sequence is 16 residues long. Losses at the gene ends were 3 bases for V and 5 bases for J; bases not matched to a gene: 7. The CDR3 here is CASSLTPGQGTGELFF. The DNA of the CDR3 is TGTGCCAGCAGCTTGACACCGGGACAGGGAACCGGGGAGCTGTTTTTT.

The J gene is TRBJ1-2, the V gene TRBV6-2 or TRBV6-3, with 7 bases aligning to TRBD1. Germline loops: CDR1 MNHEY, CDR2 SVGEGT. The junction had 2 bases not matched to a gene; V was cut back by 2 bases and J by 2 bases. The CDR3 totals 14 residues. CDR3 in amino acids: CASSYDRDNYGYTF. Written as DNA, the CDR3 is TGTGCCAGCAGTTACGACAGGGACAACTATGGCTACACCTTC.